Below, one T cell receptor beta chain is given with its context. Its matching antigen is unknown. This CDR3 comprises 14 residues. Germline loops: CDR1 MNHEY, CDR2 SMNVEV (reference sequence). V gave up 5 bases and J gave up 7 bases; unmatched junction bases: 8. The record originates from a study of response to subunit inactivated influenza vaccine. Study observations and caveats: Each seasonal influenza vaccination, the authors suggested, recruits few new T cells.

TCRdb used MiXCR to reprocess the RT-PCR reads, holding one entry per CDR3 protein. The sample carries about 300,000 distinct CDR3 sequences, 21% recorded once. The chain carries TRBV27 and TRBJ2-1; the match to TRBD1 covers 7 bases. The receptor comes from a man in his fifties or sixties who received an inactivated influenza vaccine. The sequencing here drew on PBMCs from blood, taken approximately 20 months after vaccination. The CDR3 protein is CASSMTGNGNEQFF. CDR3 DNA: TGTGCCAGCAGTATGACAGGGAATGGGAATGAGCAGTTCTTC.